Shown below are 24 T cell receptor beta chains from a single sample sequenced in a study of cytomegalovirus exposure and HLA in healthy donors. PCR used 60 Vbeta primers and 13 Jbeta primers. TCRdb keeps only in-frame clones here, not all; method: immunoSEQ multiplex PCR. The table shows approximately 180,000 clones, with approximately 78% occurring only once. Sequencing was carried out using PBMCs. The receptors derive from a human donor in good health.

This clone was seen more than once but under ten times. The chain employs TRBV9 and TRBJ2-5, with 11 positions matching TRBD2. This CDR3 is 15 amino acids long. V trimming: 2 bases; J trimming: 3 bases; junction bases outside the gene matches: 3. Germline values: CDR1 SGDLS, CDR2 YYNGEE. The CDR3 here is CASSVDSGGEETQYF. The CDR3 DNA follows: TGTGCCAGCAGCGTCGATAGCGGGGGGGAAGAGACCCAGTACTTC.

This chain uses TRBV4-3 with TRBJ1-2, with 7 positions matching TRBD1. Trimming took 0 bases from V and 4 from J; bases not matched to a gene: 8. CDR1 is LGHNA, CDR2 YSLEER, per germline. This CDR3 spans 16 amino acids. The CDR3 sequence: CASSQDPTGHSYGYTF. CDR3 coding DNA: TGCGCCAGCAGCCAAGATCCGACAGGGCACTCCTATGGCTACACCTTC.

The chain carries TRBV11-2 and TRBJ1-2; D ambiguous. The CDR3 is made up of 15 amino acids. V lost 5 bases, J lost 3 bases, and 16 bases lay in between. Germline V gene sequence: CDR1 SGHAT, CDR2 FQNNGV. For the CDR3, the DNA is TGTGCCAGCAGCCCCGGGGAGGGCCGGGACTATGGCTACACCTTC. Its protein product is CASSPGEGRDYGYTF.

This chain's CDR3 is CAWQETGVGTEAFF. As DNA, the CDR3 is TGTGCCTGGCAGGAGACAGGGGTTGGCACTGAAGCTTTCTTT. The rearrangement uses TRBV30 and TRBJ1-1; 8 bases are a match to TRBD1. This CDR3 region has 14 residues. CDR1 and CDR2 (germline): GTSNPN, SVGIG (reference sequence). Trimming cost V 5 bases and J 4 bases; bases outside gene matches: 9.

The chain links TRBV19 to TRBJ2-1, with TRBD2 identical over 13 bases. The CDR3 is made up of 16 amino acids. The junction had 3 bases not matched to a gene; V was cut back by 2 bases and J by 5 bases. CDR1 LNHDA and CDR2 SQIVND come from the germline V gene (reference sequence). CDR3 residues: CASSIPGTSGDNEQFF. The CDR3 region has the DNA TGTGCCAGTAGTATACCCGGGACTAGCGGGGACAATGAGCAGTTCTTC. The full variable domain, its missing parts supplied by reference TRBV19 and TRBJ2-1, is DGGITQSPKYLFRKEGQNVTLSCEQNLNHDAMYWYRQDPGQGLRLIYYSQIVNDFQKGDIAEGYSVSREKKESFPLTVTSAQKNPTAFYLCASSIPGTSGDNEQFFGPGTRLTVL.

V is TRBV6-6 and J is TRBJ1-5; D unclear. Germline V gene lookup returns CDR1 MNHNY and CDR2 SVGAGI (reference sequence). V lost 8 bases, J lost 6 bases, and 14 bases lay in between. This CDR3 comprises 13 residues. CDR3 bases: TGTGCCAGCTTTTTAAATCTAGGTCAGCCCCAGCATTTT. This translates into CASFLNLGQPQHF.

J is TRBJ1-5 and V is TRBV5-1; maybe TRBD1 (5 bases). V gave up 0 bases and J gave up 5 bases, with 12 bases separating them. This CDR3 comprises 15 residues. Germline assignment: CDR1 SGHRS and CDR2 YFSETQ. CDR3: CASSLEPRADQPQHF. The CDR3, as DNA: TGCGCCAGCAGCTTGGAACCCAGGGCTGATCAGCCCCAGCATTTT.

This chain connects TRBV12-2 to TRBJ2-7; the table's D call of TRBD1 was not tested on the DNA. TRBV12-2 is reported as a pseudogene. The CDR3 loop spans 14 amino acids. This chain's CDR3 is CASRLARDSYEQYF. CDR3 coding DNA: TGTGCAAGTCGCTTAGCCAGGGACTCCTACGAGCAGTACTTC.

This clone came up a few times. The genes are TRBV7-9 and TRBJ2-2; 9 bases fit TRBD1. The V gene's germline CDR1 is SEHNR and CDR2 FQNEAQ (reference sequence). V was pared by 5 bases and J by 5 bases, with 18 bases of the junction left unmatched. This CDR3 has 19 amino acids. As DNA, the CDR3 is TGTGCCAGCAGCCTCCAGACGCCGGGACAGGGAGGCGGAACCGGGGAGCTGTTTTTT. This translates into CASSLQTPGQGGGTGELFF.

The genes are TRBV27 and TRBJ2-7, with a weak D call TRBD2 (6 bases). Germline CDR1 is MNHEY and CDR2 is SMNVEV (reference sequence). The V end was cut by 8 bases, the J end by 4 bases, with 15 bases between. The CDR3 spans 13 residues. In nucleotides, the CDR3 is TGTGCCAGCTCCCTAGCGACCGGATACGAGCAGTACTTC. Protein: CASSLATGYEQYF.

The chain is built from TRBV5-1 and TRBJ2-1; D is undetermined. V lost 0 bases, J lost 4 bases, and 8 bases lay in between. Germline V gene data show CDR1 as SGHRS and CDR2 as YFSETQ. The CDR3 consists of 14 residues. This CDR3 is CASSLATGYNEQFF. CDR3 DNA sequence: TGCGCCAGCAGCTTGGCCACGGGTTACAATGAGCAGTTCTTC.

V is TRBV7-8 and J is TRBJ1-4; 8 positions agree with TRBD1. CDR1 SGHVS and CDR2 FQNEAQ come from the germline V gene. V was pared by 2 bases and J by 8 bases, with 4 bases of the junction left unmatched. CDR3 length equals 14 residues. The CDR3 nucleotides read TGTGCCAGCAGCTTATTACAGGGGGGGGAAAAACTGTTTTTT. Its translation: CASSLLQGGEKLFF. The whole variable domain, filled in from reference TRBV7-8 and TRBJ1-4, reads GAGVSQSPRYKVAKRGQDVALRCDPISGHVSLFWYQQALGQGPEFLTYFQNEAQLDKSGLPSDRFFAERPEGSVSTLKIQRTQQEDSAVYLCASSLLQGGEKLFFGSGTQLSVL.

The rearrangement uses TRBV7-2 and TRBJ1-2; weak D call: TRBD1 (6 bases). Germline assignment: CDR1 SGHTA and CDR2 FQGNSA. The CDR3 consists of 15 residues. Trimming removed 5 bases from V and 4 bases from J, with 17 bases in between. Here the CDR3 DNA reads TGTGCCAGCAGCCCCGGCCGTAGGGGGGGCTATGGCTACACCTTC. This encodes CASSPGRRGGYGYTF.

V gene TRBV4-1 combines with J gene TRBJ1-2, with 7 nucleotides matching TRBD1. The CDR3 is made up of 15 amino acids. CDR1 is MGHRA and CDR2 is YSYEKL in the germline V gene. Trimming cost V 1 base and J 0 bases; bases outside gene matches: 2. CDR3 bases: TGCGCCAGCAGCCAAGGACAGGGAGCTAACTATGGCTACACCTTC. Amino acids: CASSQGQGANYGYTF.

CDR3 sequence (DNA): TGTGCCTGGTCCTGGACAGGGGAAGACGAGCAGTACTTC. Its protein product is CAWSWTGEDEQYF. V gene TRBV30 combines with J gene TRBJ2-5; TRBD1 matches at 9 bases. The end of the DNA is better explained by TRBJ2-7, so the J call may be wrong. The CDR3 consists of 13 residues. Per germline, CDR1 GTSNPN and CDR2 SVGIG (reference sequence).

This chain links TRBV7-2 with TRBJ1-1; D is perhaps TRBD1 (6 bases). With 5 bases removed from V and 4 bases from J, the gap between germline ends came to 20 bases. The CDR3 extends over 16 amino acids. Germline CDR1 reads SGHTA; CDR2 reads FQGNSA. The DNA of the CDR3 is TGTGCCAGCAGCCAAAACAAAGGACCACAGGGCACTGAAGCTTTCTTT. This gives the protein CASSQNKGPQGTEAFF.

V usage is TRBV7-2 and J usage is TRBJ1-5; D remains unclear. CDR1 and CDR2 from the germline V gene are SGHTA and FQGNSA. The V end lost 2 bases, the J end lost 2 bases, and 4 bases lay between the germline ends. CDR3 length: 13 residues. The CDR3 bases are TGTGCCAGCAGCTTATCTGGCAATCAGCCCCAGCATTTT. It encodes CASSLSGNQPQHF.

On this clone: Sequence at one end of the junction differs from germline and may be a read error. The chain links TRBV9 to TRBJ2-1; TRBD1 matches 7 bases. CDR1 SGDLS and CDR2 YYNGEE come from the germline V gene. This CDR3 comprises 15 residues. The CDR3 nucleotides read TGTGCCAGCAGCGTTTTACAGGGGTCCTTCAATGAGCAGTTCTTC. The encoded protein is CASSVLQGSFNEQFF.

The chain has TRBV9 and TRBJ1-1; no definite D call. CDR3 length: 15 amino acids. CDR1 and CDR2 (germline): SGDLS, YYNGEE. Trimming left V 0 bases short and J 7 bases short, with 16 bases between. CDR3 in amino acids: CASSVVTAAVSEAFF. The CDR3 DNA sequence: TGTGCCAGCAGCGTAGTAACTGCGGCCGTCAGTGAAGCTTTCTTT.

The chain combines TRBV2 with TRBJ1-3, with D uncertain. Trimming stripped 3 bases from V and 2 bases from J, with 17 bases between. Germline V gives CDR1 SNHLY, CDR2 FYNNEI. There are 17 residues in the CDR3. CDR3 residues: CASSDPGNPSAGNTIYF. Here the CDR3 DNA reads TGTGCCAGCAGTGACCCGGGAAACCCGTCCGCTGGAAACACCATATATTTT.

The rearrangement joins TRBV7-3 to TRBJ2-3; 10 bases map to TRBD2. Germline V gives CDR1 SGHTA, CDR2 FQGTGA. V trimming: 4 bases; J trimming: 2 bases; junction bases outside the gene matches: 3. The CDR3 runs to 15 residues. CDR3 protein: CASSSSGGDTDTQYF. CDR3 coding DNA: TGTGCCAGCAGCTCGAGCGGGGGGGACACAGATACGCAGTATTTT.

The chain uses TRBV7-2 and TRBJ2-1, with 9 bases that match TRBD2. CDR1 and CDR2 (germline): SGHTA, FQGNSA. The CDR3 totals 15 residues. V shed 1 base and J 8 bases; nucleotides not matched to a gene: 6. The CDR3 DNA reads TGTGCCAGCAGCTTAGTTGCGGGGGGGCTCTATGAGCAGTTCTTC. Protein: CASSLVAGGLYEQFF. The full variable domain, in which reference TRBV7-2 and TRBJ2-1 provide the parts outside the CDR3, is GAGVSQSPSNKVTEKGKDVELRCDPISGHTALYWYRQSLGQGLEFLIYFQGNSAPDKSGLPSDRFSAERTGGSVSTLTIQRTQQEDSAVYLCASSLVAGGLYEQFFGPGTRLTVL.

V usage is TRBV7-9 and J usage is TRBJ1-2; 12 positions agree with TRBD1. The germline V gene has CDR1 SEHNR and CDR2 FQNEAQ (reference sequence). This CDR3 is 16 amino acids long. V trimming: 5 bases; J trimming: 5 bases; junction bases outside the gene matches: 9. The CDR3 loop reads CASSLGQGALGYGYTF. Here the CDR3 DNA reads TGTGCCAGCAGCCTGGGACAGGGGGCCTTGGGATATGGCTACACCTTC.

The chain employs TRBV6-6 and TRBJ1-2; D is uncertain. Germline V gives CDR1 MNHNY, CDR2 SVGAGI (reference sequence). V was pared by 0 bases and J by 7 bases, with 12 bases between. This CDR3 comprises 14 residues. The CDR3 coding sequence is TGTGCCAGCAGTTACTCGACCCGGGTCCTTGGCTACACCTTC. Translation gives CASSYSTRVLGYTF.